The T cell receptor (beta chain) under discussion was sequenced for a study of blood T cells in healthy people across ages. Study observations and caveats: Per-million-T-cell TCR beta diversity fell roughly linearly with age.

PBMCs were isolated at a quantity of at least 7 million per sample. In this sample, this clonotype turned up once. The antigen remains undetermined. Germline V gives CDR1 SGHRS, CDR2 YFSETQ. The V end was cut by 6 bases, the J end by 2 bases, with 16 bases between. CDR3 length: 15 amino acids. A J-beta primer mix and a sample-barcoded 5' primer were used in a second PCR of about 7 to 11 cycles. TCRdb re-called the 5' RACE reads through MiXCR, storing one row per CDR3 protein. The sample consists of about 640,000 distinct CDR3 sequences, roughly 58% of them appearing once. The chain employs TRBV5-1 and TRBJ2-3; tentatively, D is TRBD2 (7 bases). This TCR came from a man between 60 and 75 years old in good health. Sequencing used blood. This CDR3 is CASTPGGGNTDTQYF. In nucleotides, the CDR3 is TGCGCCAGCACCCCCGGCGGGGGCAACACAGATACGCAGTATTTT. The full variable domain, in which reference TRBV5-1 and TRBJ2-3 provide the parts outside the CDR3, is KAGVTQTPRYLIKTRGQQVTLSCSPISGHRSVSWYQQTPGQGLQFLFEYFSETQRNKGNFPGRFSGRQFSNSRSEMNVSTLELGDSALYLCASTPGGGNTDTQYFGPGTRLTVL.